This T cell receptor beta chain was found in a study of cytomegalovirus exposure and HLA in healthy donors. The study's findings and limits: Being indistinguishable, some V segments were excluded, TRBV6-2 and TRBV6-3 among them. It has been reported that TCR beta sequences accurately predicted the HLA-A and HLA-B alleles of most subjects.

The primer mix had 60 Vbeta and 13 Jbeta primers. How the authors handled the data: It was a later analysis that counted 83 million or so unique TCR beta chains, of which approximately 11 million were shared. Sequencing used immunoSEQ multiplex PCR; TCRdb keeps in-frame clones, though not all of them. V and J calls and clone size are as listed in that table; D and trimming were resolved from the DNA. The data contain about 140,000 clones, around 85% of them seen just once; the ten biggest clones take up roughly 4%. This CDR3 has 17 residues. V lost 7 bases, J lost 1 base, and 7 bases stayed unmatched. Germline CDR1 reads SNHLY; CDR2 reads FYNNEI. This clone was seen more than once but under ten times. What it binds is unknown.

The chain carries TRBV2 and TRBJ1-6; 10 positions match TRBD1. The TCR sequence derives from a man aged 40-50 years in good health and CMV-seropositive. Sequencing was carried out using PBMCs. CDR3 amino acids: CASTDRTGGSYNSPLHF. CDR3 in DNA: TGTGCCAGCACCGACCGGACAGGGGGATCCTATAATTCACCCCTCCACTTT.